The clone carrying this TCR beta chain was observed a few times. What it recognizes is unknown. The entry originates in a study of T cells in Graves' hyperthyroidism and ophthalmopathy. Study-level information: Prior to any treatment, at the point of initial diagnosis, peripheral blood was collected. Study findings and constraints: Median prediction lead before ophthalmopathy onset was 5.5 to 7 months with the model.

Around 10 ml fresh peripheral blood yielded the PBMCs. V lost 3 bases, J lost 1 base, and 9 bases lay in between. Germline CDR1 and CDR2: MDHEN and SYDVKM. There are 14 residues in the CDR3. TCR beta CDR3 regions were amplified from RNA. The HTBI primer set was used in a first-round RT-PCR of the TCR CDR3. TCRdb re-called the multiplex PCR reads through MiXCR, storing one row per CDR3 protein. The data contain hundreds of thousands of distinct CDR3 sequences, about a fifth of them singletons. This sequence joins TRBV28 and TRBJ2-5; TRBD2 is a possible D gene (6 bases). This sequence originates from a man aged 25-40 years with Graves' ophthalmopathy. The sequencing sample was made of blood. The CDR3 loop reads CASSFGGIQETQYF. Written as DNA, the CDR3 is TGTGCCAGCAGTTTTGGGGGGATCCAAGAGACCCAGTACTTC.